The sequence of this T cell receptor beta chain was determined in a study of control samples from healthy donors and cancer patients. The data were produced by immunoSEQ multiplex PCR, yet TCRdb's version contains in-frame clones alone and is incomplete. There are 63,000 or so clones in the sample; approximately 87% occur only once, and roughly 28% lies in the top ten. This CDR3 spans 14 amino acids. Germline CDR1 is SGHNT and CDR2 is YYREEE (reference sequence). Trimming at V came to 0 bases and at J to 2 bases, leaving 1 base not matched to a gene. This chain connects TRBV5-4 to TRBJ2-5; 7 positions agree with TRBD1. The TCR originated in a man aged 45-65 years in good health. Sequencing input: blood. This CDR3 reads CASSLGDSQETQYF. The DNA of the CDR3 is TGTGCCAGCAGCTTGGGGGACAGTCAAGAGACCCAGTACTTC. Using reference TRBV5-4 and TRBJ2-5 for the parts outside the CDR3, the full variable domain is ETGVTQSPTHLIKTRGQQVTLRCSSQSGHNTVSWYQQALGQGPQFIFQYYREEENGRGNFPPRFSGLQFPNYSSELNVNALELDDSALYLCASSLGDSQETQYFGPGTRLLVL.